The 19 T cell receptor beta chains listed next were all sequenced from one sample in a study of cytomegalovirus exposure and HLA in healthy donors. PCR involved 60 Vbeta and 13 Jbeta primers. TCRdb's copy holds only in-frame clones and misses some; the assay was immunoSEQ multiplex PCR. Of about 120,000 clones listed, 74% were seen once; the top ten hold 3% to 5%. The sequenced sample was PBMCs. Receptor source: a man aged 40-49 years in good health and CMV-seropositive.

The genes are TRBV29-1 and TRBJ1-1; TRBD1 matches 11 bases. CDR3 length: 13 residues. Germline assignment: CDR1 SQVTM and CDR2 ANQGSEA. V lost 7 bases and J lost 6; bases outside the gene matches: 7. The CDR3 is CSAWDRGFAEAFF. The CDR3 DNA reads as TGCAGCGCCTGGGACAGGGGGTTCGCTGAAGCTTTCTTT.

V gene TRBV5-4 combines with J gene TRBJ2-3, with D uncertain. CDR1 is SGHNT, CDR2 YYREEE, per germline (reference sequence). This CDR3 is built from 13 residues. Trimming took 0 bases from V and 3 from J, leaving 5 bases between them. The CDR3 bases are TGTGCCAGCAGCTTGGTAGCTACAGATACGCAGTATTTT. This encodes CASSLVATDTQYF.

The gene calls are TRBV6-5 and TRBJ1-2; 8 positions match TRBD1. V shed 5 bases, J shed 4 bases, and the junction held 9 bases outside the gene matches. The germline V gene has CDR1 MNHEY and CDR2 SVGAGI. The CDR3 runs 15 residues. CDR3 sequence: CASSPQGTGVYGYTF. CDR3 DNA: TGTGCCAGCAGTCCTCAGGGGACAGGTGTCTATGGCTACACCTTC.

This chain connects TRBV28 to TRBJ2-5, with 8 bases identical to TRBD2. Germline-derived CDR1 and CDR2 are MDHEN and SYDVKM. Trimming at V came to 3 bases and at J to 5 bases, leaving 8 bases not matched to a gene. The CDR3 length is 15 residues. The CDR3 DNA reads TGTGCCAGCAGTTTCCAAGCGGGAGTAATCGAGACCCAGTACTTC. Its translation: CASSFQAGVIETQYF. Based on the CDR3 plus reference TRBV28 and TRBJ2-5, the full variable domain is DVKVTQSSRYLVKRTGEKVFLECVQDMDHENMFWYRQDPGLGLRLIYFSYDVKMKEKGDIPEGYSVSREKKERFSLILESASTNQTSMYLCASSFQAGVIETQYFGPGTRLLVL.

The J gene is TRBJ1-2, the V gene TRBV5-1; tentative D call: TRBD1 (5 bases). The CDR3 extends over 14 amino acids. The V gene's germline CDR1 is SGHRS and CDR2 YFSETQ. V was shortened by 4 bases and J by 6 bases, with 16 bases between the two germline ends. This CDR3 is CASSPQTDSHGYTF. CDR3 bases: TGCGCCAGCAGCCCCCAGACAGATTCCCATGGCTACACCTTC.

This clone appeared a few times. The J gene is TRBJ2-1, the V gene TRBV7-3; 7 positions match TRBD2. Germline V gene lookup returns CDR1 SGHTA and CDR2 FQGTGA. The CDR3 consists of 15 residues. With 6 bases clipped from V and 3 bases from J, the junction kept 8 bases outside the gene matches. The CDR3 DNA reads as TGTGCCAGCAGATCGTCAATAGCGGGCTACAATGAGCAGTTCTTC. This translates into CASRSSIAGYNEQFF.

This chain joins TRBV28 and TRBJ2-1; tentative D call: TRBD2 (6 bases). V lost 5 bases and J lost 0, with 8 bases in between. Germline V gene data show CDR1 as MDHEN and CDR2 as SYDVKM. There are 14 residues in the CDR3. Here the CDR3 DNA reads TGTGCCAGCAGTCCCGGGAGCTCCTACAATGAGCAGTTCTTC. Its translation: CASSPGSSYNEQFF.

CDR3 nucleotides: TGTGCCAGCAGCTTAGCCGGGACACATACCTACGAGCAGTACTTC. It codes for CASSLAGTHTYEQYF. The V and J genes are TRBV7-9 and TRBJ2-7; tentatively, D is TRBD1 (6 bases). The germline V and J ends were trimmed by 0 bases and 2 bases, with 11 bases remaining between them. Germline V CDR1 and CDR2: SEHNR, FQNEAQ (reference sequence). The CDR3 spans 15 residues.

This chain joins TRBV19 and TRBJ1-1; D remains unclear. The CDR3 totals 14 residues. Germline values: CDR1 LNHDA, CDR2 SQIVND (reference sequence). Trimming shortened V by 6 bases and J by 2 bases, and 13 bases separated the two germline ends. CDR3 sequence (DNA): TGTGCCAGTAGCGGGAAGGAAATTAACACTGAAGCTTTCTTT. Encoded protein: CASSGKEINTEAFF.

V gene TRBV27 combines with J gene TRBJ2-2; 15 bases line up with TRBD2. CDR3 length: 19 residues. The J segment lost 7 bases and the V segment lost 5 bases, leaving 14 bases of the junction unmatched. Germline CDR1 MNHEY, CDR2 SMNVEV (reference sequence). The CDR3 loop reads CASSEQIPGLAGGRGELFF. CDR3 nucleotide sequence: TGTGCCAGCAGTGAACAGATACCGGGACTAGCGGGGGGCCGCGGGGAGCTGTTTTTT.

The chain has TRBV4-3 and TRBJ2-5; D call uncertain. The J call may be in error: the DNA end matches TRBJ2-7 better. Germline V lookup: CDR1 LGHNA, CDR2 YSLEER. The CDR3 totals 14 residues. CDR3 protein: CASSQDKSSYEQYF. CDR3 nucleotide sequence: TGCGCCAGCAGCCAAGATAAGAGCTCCTACGAGCAGTACTTC.

The rearrangement uses TRBV2 and TRBJ1-6; 10 nucleotides line up with TRBD1. The CDR3 sequence is 14 residues long. V lost 8 bases, J lost 9 bases, and 7 bases stayed unmatched. CDR1 is SNHLY, CDR2 FYNNEI, per germline. In DNA form, the CDR3 reads TGTGCCAGCGGGCCTGACAGGGGGCCTTCACCCCTCCACTTT. It yields the protein CASGPDRGPSPLHF. The whole variable domain, filled in from reference TRBV2 and TRBJ1-6, reads EPEVTQTPSHQVTQMGQEVILRCVPISNHLYFYWYRQILGQKVEFLVSFYNNEISEKSEIFDDQFSVERPDGSNFTLKIRSTKLEDSAMYFCASGPDRGPSPLHFGNGTRLTVT.

The chain employs TRBV10-3 and TRBJ2-2, with unresolved D. The CDR3 length is 16 residues. Trimming shortened V by 10 bases and J by 0 bases, and 18 bases separated the two germline ends. CDR1 ENHRY and CDR2 SYGVKD come from the germline V gene. CDR3 region: CATQESILANTGELFF. The CDR3 DNA is TGTGCCACTCAAGAGTCCATACTGGCGAACACCGGGGAGCTGTTTTTT.

The chain uses TRBV4-1 and TRBJ2-5; 8 positions match TRBD2. J lost 1 base, V lost 1 base, and 8 bases had no gene match. The CDR3 has 17 residues. CDR1 is MGHRA, CDR2 YSYEKL, per germline. The CDR3 DNA reads TGCGCCAGCAGCCAAGGGGTTCTAGCGGGCACCCAAGAGACCCAGTACTTC. Translating gives CASSQGVLAGTQETQYF.

This sequence joins TRBV11-1 and TRBJ2-1; TRBD1 aligns across 7 bases. This CDR3 comprises 16 residues. Germline CDR1 SGHAT, CDR2 FQDESV (reference sequence). Unmatched junction bases numbered 6, after V lost 4 bases and J lost 0 bases. The CDR3 sequence is CASSSLGGLSYNEQFF. The DNA of the CDR3 is TGTGCCAGCAGCTCCTTAGGGGGCCTCTCCTACAATGAGCAGTTCTTC.

V and J are TRBV5-8 and TRBJ2-7; the match to TRBD1 covers 7 bases. Trimming removed 1 base from V and 1 base from J; junction bases left unmatched: 2. This CDR3 is built from 14 residues. CDR1 and CDR2 from the germline V gene are SGHTS and YDEGEE. This CDR3 is CASSLWGQSYEQYF. The CDR3 DNA is TGTGCCAGCAGCTTGTGGGGACAGTCCTACGAGCAGTACTTC.

V is TRBV9 and J is TRBJ2-5, with a weak D call TRBD2 (5 bases). CDR1 SGDLS and CDR2 YYNGEE come from the germline V gene. The CDR3 loop spans 13 amino acids. V lost 0 bases to trimming and J lost 9 bases, with 12 bases between them. CDR3 coding DNA: TGTGCCAGCAGCGTAGGAACTAGGAGGCCCCAGTACTTC. This translates into CASSVGTRRPQYF.

This sequence joins TRBV27 and TRBJ2-3; 11 bases agree with TRBD1. Germline values: CDR1 MNHEY, CDR2 SMNVEV (reference sequence). The CDR3 contains 15 residues. The junction had 0 bases not matched to a gene; V was cut back by 0 bases and J by 4 bases. The CDR3 sequence is CASSLSGQGADTQYF. CDR3 nucleotide sequence: TGTGCCAGCAGTTTATCGGGACAGGGGGCAGATACGCAGTATTTT.

This clone has just one count. Relative to the germline gene, one junction end is altered; a read error may explain this. The chain is built from TRBV30 and TRBJ2-1; a weak D match, TRBD2 (6 bases). The V gene's germline CDR1 is GTSNPN and CDR2 SVGIG (reference sequence). The CDR3 is 11 amino acids. Here the CDR3 reads CAWSVWDSWLF. CDR3 bases: TGTGCCTGGAGTGTATGGGACTCCTGGCTCTTC.